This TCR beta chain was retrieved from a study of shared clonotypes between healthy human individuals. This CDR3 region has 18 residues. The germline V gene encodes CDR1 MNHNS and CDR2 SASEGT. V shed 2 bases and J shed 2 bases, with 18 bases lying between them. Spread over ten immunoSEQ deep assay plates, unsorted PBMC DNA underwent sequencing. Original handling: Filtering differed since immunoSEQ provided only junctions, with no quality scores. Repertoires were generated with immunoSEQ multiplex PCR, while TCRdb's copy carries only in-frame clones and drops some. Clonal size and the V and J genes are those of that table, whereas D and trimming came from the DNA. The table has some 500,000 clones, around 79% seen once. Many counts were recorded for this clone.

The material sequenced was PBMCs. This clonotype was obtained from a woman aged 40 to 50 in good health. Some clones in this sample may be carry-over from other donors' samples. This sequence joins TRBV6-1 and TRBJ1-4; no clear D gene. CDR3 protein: CASSEILPLGRTNEKLFF. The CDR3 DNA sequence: TGTGCCAGCAGTGAAATCCTACCCCTCGGACGGACTAATGAAAAACTGTTTTTT.